Listed here is a single T cell receptor (beta chain). Its antigen remains unknown. Per the germline V gene, CDR1 is SGHRS and CDR2 is YFSETQ. CDR3 length: 15 amino acids. V shed 4 bases and J 0 bases; nucleotides not matched to a gene: 6. Primers used in a second PCR of roughly 6 to 11 cycles were a sample-barcoded 5' primer and a J-beta primer mix. Each of the cDNA molecules was tagged by a template-switch adaptor with 12 random nucleotides. TCRdb passed the 5' RACE reads through MiXCR, listing each CDR3 protein once. The table shows some 1.7 million distinct CDR3 sequences, with under 30% occurring only once. This entry belongs to a study of blood T cells in healthy people across ages. Findings of the study overall: Estimated diversity, derived from one million T cells, was regarded as an underestimate. Per million T cells, TCR beta diversity dropped about linearly as age rose. Naive and antigen-experienced cells could not be conclusively compared, given unsorted PBMCs.

The sequence derives from a woman aged 25 to 39 in good health. This chain uses TRBV5-1 with TRBJ2-7, with TRBD2 identical over 8 bases. Material for sequencing was blood. In DNA, the CDR3 is TGCGCCAGCAGCCGGGGGGGGGCCGACTCCTACGAGCAGTACTTC. It codes for CASSRGGADSYEQYF. The complete variable domain, with remaining parts taken from reference TRBV5-1 and TRBJ2-7, reads KAGVTQTPRYLIKTRGQQVTLSCSPISGHRSVSWYQQTPGQGLQFLFEYFSETQRNKGNFPGRFSGRQFSNSRSEMNVSTLELGDSALYLCASSRGGADSYEQYFGPGTRLTVT.